The 17 T cell receptor beta chains listed next were all sequenced from one sample in a study of T-cell reconstitution after alpha-beta-depleted transplantation in children. Preparation of the TCRbeta library involved a method that used unique molecular identifiers. TCRdb itself ran the PCR reads through MiXCR, one entry per CDR3 protein. The sample has a few hundred thousand distinct CDR3 sequences, around 12% seen once. The sequencing used PBMCs from the stem cell graft donor, collected from the stem cell graft. These receptors were collected from a human donor who donated a stem cell graft to a child with combined immunodeficiency.

The chain recombines TRBV12-3 or TRBV12-4 with TRBJ2-5; D not certain. The CDR3 extends over 13 amino acids. V lost 7 bases and J lost 2, with 11 bases in between. The CDR3 sequence: CASTSWGQETQYF. Here the CDR3 DNA reads TGTGCCAGCACCTCGTGGGGACAAGAGACCCAGTACTTC.

The chain carries TRBV20-1 and TRBJ2-1, with TRBD1 matching over 9 bases. In germline, CDR1 is DFQATT, CDR2 SNEGSKA (reference sequence). The J segment lost 0 bases and the V segment lost 5 bases, leaving 2 bases of the junction unmatched. The CDR3 spans 14 residues. CDR3 sequence (DNA): TGCAGTGCTTGGACAGGGGACTCCTACAATGAGCAGTTCTTC. Amino acid sequence: CSAWTGDSYNEQFF.

Only a few counts were recorded for this clonotype. The V and J genes are TRBV29-1 and TRBJ2-7; D is unclear. This CDR3 comprises 12 residues. Between the trimmed V and J ends, which lost 0 bases and 5 bases, there was a span of 8 bases. Per germline, CDR1 SQVTM and CDR2 ANQGSEA. CDR3 sequence reads: CSVEEVGDEQYF. CDR3 in DNA: TGCAGCGTTGAAGAGGTAGGCGACGAGCAGTACTTC.

This clonotype was found a few times. The V and J genes are TRBV20-1 and TRBJ2-1, with 7 bases identical to TRBD2. The CDR3 is 15 residues long. V lost 0 bases to trimming and J lost 8 bases; unmatched junction nucleotides: 10. Per the germline V gene, CDR1 is DFQATT and CDR2 is SNEGSKA (reference sequence). CDR3 bases: TGCAGTGCTAGAGATCTTGGGTCCCGGGGGGATGAGCAGTTCTTC. This translates into CSARDLGSRGDEQFF.

Only a few counts were recorded for this clonotype. V is TRBV18 and J is TRBJ2-2, with a tentative D call TRBD1 (6 bases). The CDR3 totals 16 residues. Trimming left V 0 bases short and J 2 bases short, with 10 bases between. The germline V gene encodes CDR1 KGHSH and CDR2 LQKENI. CDR3 sequence reads: CASSPPGTTNTGELFF. CDR3 sequence (DNA): TGTGCCAGCTCACCACCCGGGACAACAAACACCGGGGAGCTGTTTTTT.

This clonotype showed up just a few times. V usage is TRBV12-3 or TRBV12-4 and J usage is TRBJ1-5; TRBD1 is a possible D gene (5 bases). V lost 6 bases to trimming and J lost 2 bases, with 14 bases between them. The CDR3 is made up of 15 amino acids. The chain's CDR3 is CASRAGGYGNQPQHF. As DNA, the CDR3 is TGTGCCAGCAGGGCCGGGGGTTACGGCAATCAGCCCCAGCATTTT.

The V call is TRBV14, the J call TRBJ2-1, with 8 bases lining up with TRBD2. The CDR3 sequence is 14 residues long. Germline loops: CDR1 SGHDN, CDR2 FVKESK. Trimming cost V 4 bases and J 9 bases; bases outside gene matches: 8. In nucleotides, the CDR3 is TGTGCCAGCAGCCCGTTGGTAGCGGGACGTGAGCAGTTCTTC. This sequence encodes CASSPLVAGREQFF.

This clonotype was found once. The rearrangement uses TRBV6-5 and TRBJ1-5; D is unresolved. This CDR3 comprises 13 residues. V was trimmed by 0 bases and J by 4 bases, leaving 4 bases between them. Germline assignment: CDR1 MNHEY and CDR2 SVGAGI. CDR3 residues: CASSYSFNQPQHF. In DNA form, the CDR3 reads TGTGCCAGCAGTTACTCATTTAATCAGCCCCAGCATTTT.

In its sample, this clonotype was seen a few times. V and J are TRBV27 and TRBJ2-7; 7 nucleotides agree with TRBD1. Unmatched junction bases numbered 8, after V lost 8 bases and J lost 4 bases. Germline V CDR1 and CDR2: MNHEY, SMNVEV (reference sequence). The CDR3 covers 13 residues. As DNA, the CDR3 is TGTGCCAGCGGGAAGACAGGGCGTTACGAGCAGTACTTC. This gives the protein CASGKTGRYEQYF.

With regard to this clonotype: The junction differs from germline at one of its ends, possibly a read error. J is TRBJ2-1 and V is TRBV12-3 or TRBV12-4; 11 bases are a match to TRBD2. This CDR3 spans 15 amino acids. The chain's CDR3 is CDSSVTSGDYNEQFF. The DNA for the CDR3 is TGTGACAGCAGTGTGACTAGCGGGGACTACAATGAGCAGTTCTTC.

The chain joins TRBV11-2 to TRBJ2-7, with D possibly matching TRBD2 (5 bases). Between the trimmed V and J ends, which lost 0 bases and 3 bases, there was a span of 12 bases. The CDR3 spans 15 residues. Germline V gene lookup returns CDR1 SGHAT and CDR2 FQNNGV. Here the CDR3 reads CASSLDPLGSYEQYF. The CDR3 DNA reads TGTGCCAGCAGCTTAGATCCCCTTGGGAGCTACGAGCAGTACTTC.

This clonotype has a count of ten or more. The gene calls are TRBV5-1 and TRBJ1-1; no firm D call. This CDR3 spans 15 amino acids. V shed 0 bases and J shed 0 bases, with 9 bases lying between them. Germline V gives CDR1 SGHRS, CDR2 YFSETQ. Here the CDR3 DNA reads TGCGCCAGCAGCTTGGGACACGTAATGAACACTGAAGCTTTCTTT. It encodes CASSLGHVMNTEAFF. Full variable domain (missing parts from reference TRBV5-1 and TRBJ1-1): KAGVTQTPRYLIKTRGQQVTLSCSPISGHRSVSWYQQTPGQGLQFLFEYFSETQRNKGNFPGRFSGRQFSNSRSEMNVSTLELGDSALYLCASSLGHVMNTEAFFGQGTRLTVV.

This clonotype was observed a handful of times. This chain links TRBV12-3 or TRBV12-4 with TRBJ2-5; 7 nucleotides line up with TRBD1. The CDR3 consists of 14 residues. The J segment lost 3 bases and the V segment lost 5 bases, leaving 6 bases of the junction unmatched. The CDR3 nucleotides read TGTGCCAGCAGTCCAACAGGGACAGAAGAGACCCAGTACTTC. Amino acids: CASSPTGTEETQYF.

V and J are TRBV20-1 and TRBJ2-1, with 9 bases aligning to TRBD2. The V gene's germline CDR1 is DFQATT and CDR2 SNEGSKA (reference sequence). The CDR3 consists of 15 residues. The trim removed 5 bases at V and 8 bases at J, leaving 13 bases unmatched. CDR3 loop: CSAHEWRGRAHEQFF. CDR3 DNA sequence: TGCAGTGCTCACGAATGGCGCGGGAGGGCCCATGAGCAGTTCTTC.

This chain links TRBV20-1 with TRBJ2-6, with no clear D. This CDR3 has 17 amino acids. V was cut by 0 bases and J by 3 bases, with 15 bases left in between. Germline V CDR1 and CDR2: DFQATT, SNEGSKA (reference sequence). Here the CDR3 DNA reads TGCAGTGCTAGAGAGCCACCCCAAGCGTTTGGGGCCAACGTCCTGACTTTC. Its translation is CSAREPPQAFGANVLTF.

V gene TRBV9 combines with J gene TRBJ2-2, with D unresolved. The CDR3 extends over 12 amino acids. V lost 4 bases and J lost 6, with 7 bases in between. Looked up from germline, CDR1 is SGDLS and CDR2 is YYNGEE. The CDR3 spells CASSRYPGELFF. The CDR3 DNA sequence: TGTGCCAGCAGCAGGTACCCCGGGGAGCTGTTTTTT.

The sample holds many counts of this clonotype. This sequence joins TRBV21-1 and TRBJ1-2. TRBV21-1 is annotated as a pseudogene. There are 14 residues in the CDR3. CDR3 loop: CASSEGAGTSGYTF. CDR3 bases: TGTGCCAGCAGCGAAGGGGCGGGAACCAGTGGCTACACCTTC.